This is a list of T cell receptor beta chains from one sample in a study of T-cell reconstitution after alpha-beta-depleted transplantation in children. MiXCR, applied by TCRdb to the PCR reads, yields one record per CDR3 protein. The sample has a few hundred thousand distinct CDR3 sequences, 10% seen once. Material: PBMCs, obtained before TCRalphabeta/CD19-depleted stem cell transplant. The receptors here all came from a boy younger than two with acute myeloid leukemia, due to receive a stem cell transplant. Each CDR3 is given with its conserved first and last residue. A D gene is named only where the DNA matches it firmly. Size values are once, few and many counts, or a class for expanded clones, and some rows have none.

size	D	V	J	DNA	CDR3
many	.	TRBV13	TRBJ2-5	TGTGCCAGCAGCATGACTAACCAAGAGACCCAGTACTTC	CASSMTNQETQYF
many	TRBD2	TRBV20-1	TRBJ2-3	TGCAGTGCTAGAGGACTCCAGCGGGGGAGCACAGATACGCAGTATTTT	CSARGLQRGSTDTQYF
many	.	TRBV7-2	TRBJ2-7	TGTGCCAGCAGCTTATGGGGTAGCGTCTACGAGCAGTACTTC	CASSLWGSVYEQYF
many	.	TRBV28	TRBJ2-7	TGTGCCAGCAGCTCCGACTGGGACGAGCAGTACTTC	CASSSDWDEQYF
many	TRBD2	TRBV11-2	TRBJ2-1	TGTGCCAGCAGCTTAGTTGCTAGCGGGAGGAATGAGCAGTTCTTC	CASSLVASGRNEQFF
.	.	TRBV14	TRBJ2-3	TGTGCCAGCAGCCAAAAACCCCACAGGGCTCGCACAGATACGCAGTATTTT	CASSQKPHRARTDTQYF
many	TRBD2	TRBV5-1	TRBJ2-5	TGCGCCAGCTCCGCTTCCGGGACTAGCGGGAGGGCCGAAGAGGAGACCCAGTACTTC	CASSASGTSGRAEEETQYF
many	.	TRBV28	TRBJ2-1	TGTGCCAGCAGGGCCAGGGTCCCCTACAATGAGCAGTTCTTC	CASRARVPYNEQFF
many	TRBD1	TRBV28	TRBJ2-7	TGTGCCAGCAGTTCCACAGGGGGCAAGTCGCGTGAGCAGTACTTC	CASSSTGGKSREQYF
many	.	TRBV28	TRBJ1-1	TGTGCCAGCAGTCCACAGGCAGACGGGCGGACTGAAGCTTTCTTT	CASSPQADGRTEAFF
many	TRBD1	TRBV6-5	TRBJ2-2	TGTGCCAGCAATAGGGACAGGGGGAACACCGGGGAGCTGTTTTTT	CASNRDRGNTGELFF
many	.	TRBV28	TRBJ2-7	TGTGCCGAGTGCGGAGGGTCCTACGAGCAGTACTTC	CAECGGSYEQYF
many	TRBD2	TRBV7-3	TRBJ2-3	TGTGCCAGCAGCTTAACGGCGCTAGCGGGGTTCACAGATACGCAGTATTTT	CASSLTALAGFTDTQYF
.	TRBD1	TRBV5-1	TRBJ2-7	TGCGCCAGCAGCGGTACCGGGACAGGGAACCACGAGCAGTACTTC	CASSGTGTGNHEQYF
few	TRBD1	TRBV19	TRBJ1-3	TGTGCCAGTACGGGGACAGCCACTGGAAACACCATATATTTT	CASTGTATGNTIYF
few	.	TRBV19	TRBJ2-3	TGTGCCAGTAGTTTACGGACAGCTCTCACAGATACGCAGTATTTT	CASSLRTALTDTQYF
many	TRBD1	TRBV12-3/TRBV12-4	TRBJ2-7	TGTGCCAGCAGACCCGGACAGGGTCTTTGGCAGTACTTC	CASRPGQGLWQYF
many	.	TRBV12-3/TRBV12-4	TRBJ1-3	TGTGCCACTACCCTCGGGGGGTATGGAAACACCATATATTTT	CATTLGGYGNTIYF
many	TRBD1	TRBV12-3/TRBV12-4	TRBJ2-7	TGTGCCAGCAGGGGACAGGGGTTTTACGAGCAGTACTTC	CASRGQGFYEQYF
many	.	TRBV29-1	TRBJ2-5	TGCAGCGGGCTAAGGAGATTTGAGACCCAGTACTTC	CSGLRRFETQYF
many	.	TRBV5-1	TRBJ2-5	TGCGCCAGCAGGGTCGCGACTAGGTATGGAGAGACCCAGTACTTC	CASRVATRYGETQYF
many	.	TRBV20-1	TRBJ1-2	TGCAGTGCTAGAGACACTAACTATGGCTACACCTTC	CSARDTNYGYTF
many	TRBD1	TRBV12-3/TRBV12-4	TRBJ2-3	TGTGCCAGCAGTTTGGGCCAGACAGGGAATACGCAGTATTTT	CASSLGQTGNTQYF
many	TRBD2	TRBV3-1	TRBJ2-2	TGTGCCAGCAGCCCGCGACTAGCGGGAGGGGGGAACACCGGGGAGCTGTTTTTT	CASSPRLAGGGNTGELFF
many	TRBD2	TRBV12-3/TRBV12-4	TRBJ2-7	TGTGCCAGCATTCCTCGCGGGAGCTCCCACGAGCAGTACTTC	CASIPRGSSHEQYF
many	TRBD1	TRBV27	TRBJ2-7	TGTGCCAGCAGTGAGGCAGGGGGCGGTTTCTACGAGCAGTACTTC	CASSEAGGGFYEQYF
few	.	TRBV9	TRBJ2-2	TGTGCCAGCAGCCAGAGTAGTAGGGTCTTGGGCGACACCGGGGAGCTGTTTTTT	CASSQSSRVLGDTGELFF
few	.	TRBV23-1	TRBJ1-5	TGCGCCAGCAGTCAATCGGATACCCGGCCCTACGATCAGCCCCAGCATTTT	CASSQSDTRPYDQPQHF
.	TRBD1	TRBV19	TRBJ2-3	TGTGCCACACAAACGCAGGGGGCAGATACGCAGTATTTT	CATQTQGADTQYF
many	.	TRBV20-1	TRBJ1-2	TGCAGTGCTAGAGATCCTCCTCTCCGGGTTATCTATGGCTACACCTTC	CSARDPPLRVIYGYTF
many	.	TRBV28	TRBJ2-7	TGTGCCAGCAGTTTTTCTTCGCCCTCCGAGCAGTACTTC	CASSFSSPSEQYF
few	.	TRBV4-1	TRBJ2-7	TGCGCCAGCAGCCCCTCAAAAGTGATTTCCTACGAGCAGTACTTC	CASSPSKVISYEQYF
many	.	TRBV11-2	TRBJ2-4	TGTGCCAGCAGCTTCCGGGGTAGATCCTACTTC	CASSFRGRSYF
many	.	TRBV20-1	TRBJ2-5	TGCAGTGCTAGTTGGCTAGCGTGGCAAGAGACCCAGTACTTC	CSASWLAWQETQYF
many	TRBD1	TRBV28	TRBJ2-7	TGTGCCAGCAGCCTACAGGGGGCTCGGCAGTACTTC	CASSLQGARQYF
many	.	TRBV5-1	TRBJ2-7	TGCGCCAGCAGCCAGGGGTCCGAGCAGTACTTC	CASSQGSEQYF
many	TRBD2	TRBV7-9	TRBJ2-7	TGTGCCAGCAGCTCGACTAGCGCCCTGCTTGGGAGCGAGCAGTACTTC	CASSSTSALLGSEQYF
many	.	TRBV5-1	TRBJ2-5	TGCGCCAGCAGCTTGGCCGGGAGCCCGGAGGAGACCCAGTACTTC	CASSLAGSPEETQYF
many	.	TRBV2	TRBJ2-5	TGTGCCAGCACTGGAGGGGTCGAAGAGACCCAGTACTTC	CASTGGVEETQYF
many	TRBD2	TRBV7-2	TRBJ2-3	TGTGCCAGCAGCTTAGTTGCTAGCGGAGAACCCACAGATACGCAGTATTTT	CASSLVASGEPTDTQYF
.	TRBD2	TRBV7-3	TRBJ2-1	TGTGCCAGCAGCTCCGGAGTAGCGGGAATCTTCTTC	CASSSGVAGIFF
many	.	TRBV5-1	TRBJ1-4	TGCGCCAGCAGCTCGGCGGGAGGTGGCCTTCCTGAAAAACTGTTTTTT	CASSSAGGGLPEKLFF
many	TRBD1	TRBV6-5	TRBJ2-4	TGTGCCAGCAGTTACTCCAGGGGGCAAAACATTCAGTACTTC	CASSYSRGQNIQYF
many	TRBD2	TRBV28	TRBJ2-2	TGTGCCAGCAGCCCTTGGACTAGCGGGACCTTCACCGGGGAGCTGTTTTTT	CASSPWTSGTFTGELFF
many	TRBD1	TRBV7-9	TRBJ1-4	TGTGCCAGCAGCTTCAGCGGGACAGCGGCTGAAAAACTGTTTTTT	CASSFSGTAAEKLFF
many	.	TRBV7-2	TRBJ2-3	TGTGCCAGCAGCCCGACAGGCACAGATACGCAGTATTTT	CASSPTGTDTQYF
many	.	TRBV5-1	TRBJ2-2	TGCGCCAGCAGCTTAGGGGGTCGGGAAACCGGGGAGCTGTTTTTT	CASSLGGRETGELFF
many	.	TRBV28	TRBJ1-1	TGTGCCACCGGGGGGGCCTTGGCTGAAGCTTTCTTT	CATGGALAEAFF
many	TRBD1	TRBV29-1	TRBJ2-7	TGCAGCGTTGACCCGGGACAGGGGTACGAGCAGTACTTC	CSVDPGQGYEQYF